The next 16 T cell receptor beta chains were all read from a single sample in a study of cytomegalovirus exposure and HLA in healthy donors. Amplification used 60 Vbeta primers and 13 Jbeta primers. The data were produced by immunoSEQ multiplex PCR, yet TCRdb's version contains in-frame clones alone and is incomplete. The top ten hold approximately 6% of the sample, which has about 120,000 clones, roughly 8.6% seen once. The specimen was PBMCs. Receptors originate from a woman between 40 and 55 years old in good health and CMV-seropositive.

This clone has a single count. CDR3 amino acids: CASSKRGGQDTQYF. The CDR3 DNA reads as TGCGCCAGCAGTAAGAGGGGGGGCCAAGATACGCAGTATTTT. The genes are TRBV5-1 and TRBJ2-3; possible D gene TRBD2, 7 bases. Germline CDR1 and CDR2: SGHRS and YFSETQ. This CDR3 region has 14 residues. V was cut by 5 bases and J by 5 bases, with 15 bases left in between.

This clone was counted only a few times. The rearrangement joins TRBV19 to TRBJ1-1; D gene ambiguous. With 6 bases removed from V and 1 base from J, the gap between germline ends came to 15 bases. The CDR3 has 15 amino acids. In germline, CDR1 is LNHDA, CDR2 SQIVND (reference sequence). CDR3: CASRSGRHGNTEAFF. DNA of the CDR3: TGTGCCAGTAGAAGCGGACGGCACGGGAACACTGAAGCTTTCTTT.

J is TRBJ2-7 and V is TRBV11-2, with TRBD1 matching 10 bases. V was pared by 5 bases and J by 4 bases, with 8 bases of the junction left unmatched. Per the germline V gene, CDR1 is SGHAT and CDR2 is FQNNGV. The CDR3 spans 15 residues. As DNA, the CDR3 is TGTGCCAGCAGCGCCGGGACAGGGGAGTTTTACGAGCAGTACTTC. This encodes CASSAGTGEFYEQYF.

This clone showed up just a few times. V is TRBV5-1 and J is TRBJ1-1; D is ambiguous. With 0 bases removed from V and 0 bases from J, the gap between germline ends came to 12 bases. This CDR3 has 16 amino acids. The germline gives CDR1 SGHRS, CDR2 YFSETQ. The DNA for the CDR3 is TGCGCCAGCAGCTTGGAGGCAGCGATCATGAACACTGAAGCTTTCTTT. Its protein is CASSLEAAIMNTEAFF.

This clone has just a few counts. V and J are TRBV7-3 and TRBJ2-6; the match to TRBD1 covers 7 bases. The CDR3 loop spans 16 amino acids. V lost 4 bases and J lost 0; bases outside the gene matches: 3. The germline V gene encodes CDR1 SGHTA and CDR2 FQGTGA. The chain's CDR3 is CASSWGQLSGANVLTF. Here the CDR3 DNA reads TGTGCCAGCAGCTGGGGACAGCTCTCTGGGGCCAACGTCCTGACTTTC.

The sample holds a few counts of this clone. The chain has TRBV7-2 and TRBJ1-5; D perhaps matches TRBD1 (6 bases). CDR1 and CDR2 (germline): SGHTA, FQGNSA. Trimming cost V 6 bases and J 6 bases, with 15 bases left between them. The CDR3 spans 14 residues. The CDR3 DNA reads as TGTGCCAGCAGAAGAGACAGGCTGGGTCAGCCCCAGCATTTT. Its translation: CASRRDRLGQPQHF. The full variable domain, with the rest looked up from reference TRBV7-2 and TRBJ1-5, is GAGVSQSPSNKVTEKGKDVELRCDPISGHTALYWYRQSLGQGLEFLIYFQGNSAPDKSGLPSDRFSAERTGGSVSTLTIQRTQQEDSAVYLCASRRDRLGQPQHFGDGTRLSIL.

This clone was counted between two and nine times. The rearrangement links TRBV7-9 to TRBJ1-1; 9 nucleotides match TRBD1. V lost 5 bases and J lost 10; bases outside the gene matches: 11. CDR3 length equals 14 residues. Germline-derived CDR1 and CDR2 are SEHNR and FQNEAQ (reference sequence). The CDR3 DNA follows: TGTGCCAGCAGCCTATCGGGACAGGGAATCTTAGCTTTCTTT. Translated, it gives CASSLSGQGILAFF.

For this clone: In the same sample, other DNA sequences code for this CDR3. The V gene is TRBV18, the J gene TRBJ2-7; TRBD1 aligns across 11 bases. V was pared by 2 bases and J by 3 bases, with 0 bases of the junction left unmatched. The CDR3 is made up of 14 amino acids. From germline, CDR1 is KGHSH and CDR2 LQKENI. CDR3 nucleotides: TGTGCCAGCTCACCAGGGACAGGGGGCTACGAGCAGTACTTC. The encoded protein is CASSPGTGGYEQYF.

The chain couples TRBV5-1 to TRBJ1-1, with D hard to call. Germline lookup yields CDR1 SGHRS and CDR2 YFSETQ. Trimming took off 1 base at V and 2 bases at J, with 6 bases between the two ends. This CDR3 spans 13 amino acids. CDR3 sequence reads: CASSLHSNTEAFF. CDR3 nucleotide sequence: TGCGCCAGCAGCTTGCATAGCAACACTGAAGCTTTCTTT.

The J gene is TRBJ1-6, the V gene TRBV27; 8 nucleotides line up with TRBD1. Trimming took 5 bases from V and 4 from J; bases not matched to a gene: 7. In germline, CDR1 is MNHEY, CDR2 SMNVEV (reference sequence). The CDR3 length is 16 residues. The CDR3 is CASSPGTGPYNSPLHF. The CDR3 DNA sequence: TGTGCCAGCAGTCCCGGGACAGGACCTTATAATTCACCCCTCCACTTT.

This chain joins TRBV5-1 and TRBJ1-1, with 7 bases lining up with TRBD1. Germline assignment: CDR1 SGHRS and CDR2 YFSETQ. Losses at the gene ends were 3 bases for V and 1 base for J; bases not matched to a gene: 9. This CDR3 is 16 amino acids long. CDR3 in amino acids: CASSWPDGTENTEAFF. DNA for the CDR3: TGCGCCAGCAGCTGGCCTGACGGGACAGAGAACACTGAAGCTTTCTTT.

The gene calls are TRBV6-1 and TRBJ1-1; perhaps TRBD1 as D (5 bases). The CDR3 covers 14 residues. Germline lookup yields CDR1 MNHNS and CDR2 SASEGT. The V gene lost 3 bases and the J gene lost 7 bases, with 15 bases spanning the gap. The CDR3: CASSDLDGRGEAFF. The CDR3 nucleotides read TGTGCCAGCAGTGACCTAGACGGTAGGGGTGAAGCTTTCTTT.

The chain links TRBV11-1 to TRBJ2-7, with TRBD1 matching 9 bases. J lost 2 bases, V lost 3 bases, and 8 bases had no gene match. This CDR3 spans 16 amino acids. The germline CDR1 and CDR2 sequences are SGHAT and FQDESV (reference sequence). CDR3 residues: CASSFNPGQGPYEQYF. The CDR3, as DNA: TGTGCCAGCAGCTTTAACCCGGGACAGGGCCCCTACGAGCAGTACTTC. The complete variable domain, with remaining parts taken from reference TRBV11-1 and TRBJ2-7, reads EAEVAQSPRYKITEKSQAVAFWCDPISGHATLYWYRQILGQGPELLVQFQDESVVDDSQLPKDRFSAERLKGVDSTLKIQPAELGDSAMYLCASSFNPGQGPYEQYFGPGTRLTVT.

Many counts were recorded for this clone. This chain connects TRBV6-1 to TRBJ1-4, with unresolved D. The CDR3 is 13 amino acids. CDR1 and CDR2 (germline): MNHNS, SASEGT. V was pared by 5 bases and J by 8 bases, with 12 bases between. As DNA, the CDR3 is TGTGCCAGCAGTAGAAGTCTATCGGAAAAACTGTTTTTT. Encoded protein: CASSRSLSEKLFF.

The chain uses TRBV18 and TRBJ1-4; 9 bases line up with TRBD1. CDR3 size: 14 residues. V lost 2 bases, J lost 7 bases, and 2 bases stayed unmatched. Germline CDR1 is KGHSH and CDR2 is LQKENI. Here the CDR3 reads CASSPGTGSEKLFF. For the CDR3, the DNA is TGTGCCAGCTCACCAGGGACAGGGAGTGAAAAACTGTTTTTT.

This clone has a handful of counts. The chain employs TRBV2 and TRBJ1-2; 9 nucleotides align to TRBD1. The length of the CDR3 is 14 residues. Trimming took 8 bases from V and 6 from J; bases not matched to a gene: 10. CDR1 is SNHLY and CDR2 is FYNNEI in the germline V gene. This CDR3 reads CASGRDREFNGYTF. The CDR3 bases are TGTGCCAGCGGCCGGGACAGGGAATTTAATGGCTACACCTTC.